These T cell receptor beta chains were read from a single sample in a study of T cell repertoires in cytomegalovirus infection. One entry per CDR3 protein results from TCRdb running MiXCR on the reads. This table has almost 550,000 distinct CDR3 sequences, 16% appearing once. The sample was CD8+ T cells from PBMCs. Source of these receptors: a human donor in good health (CMV status not recorded). Some clones in this sample may be carry-over from other donors' samples. Both conserved end residues are part of each CDR3. Fields, in order: clone size, D gene, V gene, J gene, CDR3 DNA, CDR3 protein. D genes are given only for firm matches. The size field is filled for only some rows; it gives once, few, many or a size class.

abundance: many; d_gene: NA; v_gene: TRBV28; j_gene: TRBJ2-5; CDR3nt: TGTGCCAGCAGTTCAAATGGCGGGGGCAGAAGAGAGACCCAGTACTTC; CDR3aa: CASSSNGGGRRETQYF
abundance: NA; d_gene: NA; v_gene: TRBV10-3; j_gene: TRBJ1-1; CDR3nt: TGTGCCATCAGTGAGGTACAGCCTAACACTGAAGCTTTCTTT; CDR3aa: CAISEVQPNTEAFF
abundance: NA; d_gene: NA; v_gene: TRBV19; j_gene: TRBJ1-1; CDR3nt: TGTGCCAGTAGTCCCTGGACCGAAAACGATCTTGGAGCTTTCTTT; CDR3aa: CASSPWTENDLGAFF
abundance: many; d_gene: TRBD1; v_gene: TRBV6-2/TRBV6-3; j_gene: TRBJ1-1; CDR3nt: TGTGCCAGCAGTTTCCCCACAGGGGGCAGGGACACTGAAGCTTTCTTT; CDR3aa: CASSFPTGGRDTEAFF
abundance: NA; d_gene: NA; v_gene: TRBV4-2; j_gene: TRBJ2-3; CDR3nt: TGTGCCAGCAGCCAAGATTTCGGTTCCGCAGATACGCAGTATTTT; CDR3aa: CASSQDFGSADTQYF
abundance: many; d_gene: NA; v_gene: TRBV7-3; j_gene: TRBJ2-3; CDR3nt: TGTGCCAGCAGCTTAACAGGGGCCCCCACAGATACGCAGTATTTT; CDR3aa: CASSLTGAPTDTQYF
abundance: many; d_gene: NA; v_gene: TRBV11-2; j_gene: TRBJ1-1; CDR3nt: TGTGCCAGCAGCTTATGGACAGCTGACCCGAACACTGAAGCTTTCTTT; CDR3aa: CASSLWTADPNTEAFF
abundance: many; d_gene: NA; v_gene: TRBV6-1; j_gene: TRBJ1-6; CDR3nt: TGTGCCAGCAGTGAAGCGCTTCCGGGAGCCTATTTCACCTATAATTCACCCCTCCACTTT; CDR3aa: CASSEALPGAYFTYNSPLHF
abundance: once; d_gene: NA; v_gene: TRBV13; j_gene: TRBJ2-3; CDR3nt: TGTGCCAGCAGCTTACCAGGAGGTACGCAGTATTTT; CDR3aa: CASSLPGGTQYF
abundance: many; d_gene: NA; v_gene: TRBV6-1; j_gene: TRBJ1-1; CDR3nt: TGTGCCAGCATGTCCGAAGCGAACACTGAAGCTTTCTTT; CDR3aa: CASMSEANTEAFF
abundance: many; d_gene: NA; v_gene: TRBV12-3/TRBV12-4; j_gene: TRBJ2-7; CDR3nt: TGTGCCAGCAGTTCCCCGGACTTTCCTTACGAGCAGTACTTC; CDR3aa: CASSSPDFPYEQYF
abundance: NA; d_gene: NA; v_gene: TRBV27; j_gene: TRBJ2-7; CDR3nt: TGTGCCAGCAGTTTATCACCACTAGCCCACTACGAGCAGTACTTC; CDR3aa: CASSLSPLAHYEQYF
abundance: NA; d_gene: NA; v_gene: TRBV28; j_gene: TRBJ1-2; CDR3nt: TGTGCCAGCAGTTCTTCCCCTAGGGTCGTCTACAACTTC; CDR3aa: CASSSSPRVVYNF
abundance: NA; d_gene: TRBD1; v_gene: TRBV12-3/TRBV12-4; j_gene: TRBJ2-2; CDR3nt: TGTGCCAGCACAGGGGGCGACTGGTACACCGGGGAGCTGTTTTTT; CDR3aa: CASTGGDWYTGELFF
abundance: NA; d_gene: NA; v_gene: TRBV18; j_gene: TRBJ1-1; CDR3nt: TGTGCCAGCTCACCACGCGGATTTCCCAACACTGAAGCTTTCTTT; CDR3aa: CASSPRGFPNTEAFF
abundance: many; d_gene: TRBD2; v_gene: TRBV29-1; j_gene: TRBJ2-1; CDR3nt: TGCAGCGTTAGGGGACTAGCGGCCTACAATGAGCAGTTCTTC; CDR3aa: CSVRGLAAYNEQFF